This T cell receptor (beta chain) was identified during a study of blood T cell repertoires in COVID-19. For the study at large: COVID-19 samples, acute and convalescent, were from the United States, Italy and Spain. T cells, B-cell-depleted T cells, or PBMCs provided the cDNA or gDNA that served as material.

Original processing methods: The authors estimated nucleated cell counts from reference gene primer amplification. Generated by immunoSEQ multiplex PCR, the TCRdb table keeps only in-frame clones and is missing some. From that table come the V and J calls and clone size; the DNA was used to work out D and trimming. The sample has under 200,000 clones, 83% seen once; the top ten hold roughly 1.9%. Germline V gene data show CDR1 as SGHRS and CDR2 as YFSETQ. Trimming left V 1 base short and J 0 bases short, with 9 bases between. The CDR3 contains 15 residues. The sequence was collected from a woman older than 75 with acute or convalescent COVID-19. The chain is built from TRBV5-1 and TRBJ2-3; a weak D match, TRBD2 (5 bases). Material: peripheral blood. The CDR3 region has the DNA TGCGCCAGCAGCTTGAGCGGCGGAAGCACAGATACGCAGTATTTT. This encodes CASSLSGGSTDTQYF.